Shown below are 8 T cell receptor beta chains from a single sample sequenced in a study of blood T cell repertoires in COVID-19. TCRdb's table, derived via immunoSEQ multiplex PCR, lists solely in-frame clones and lacks some. The table shows around 130,000 clones, with around 80% occurring only once. Material: PBMCs or T cells enriched from blood (not recorded which). Source of these receptors: a man aged 35-49 years with acute COVID-19.

The chain uses TRBV7-9 and TRBJ1-4; TRBD1 agrees at 11 bases. The V and J ends lost 5 bases and 6 bases, in that order; junction bases with no gene match: 2. Germline loops: CDR1 SEHNR, CDR2 FQNEAQ (reference sequence). This CDR3 spans 14 amino acids. This chain's CDR3 is CASSPGQGDEKLFF. Here the CDR3 DNA reads TGTGCCAGCAGCCCGGGACAGGGGGATGAAAAACTGTTTTTT.

V usage is TRBV5-5 and J usage is TRBJ2-2; weak D call: TRBD2 (5 bases). The V end lost 1 base, the J end lost 3 bases, and 7 bases lay between the germline ends. CDR1 and CDR2 from the germline V gene are SGHKS and YYEKEE (reference sequence). This CDR3 is 14 amino acids long. CDR3 sequence reads: CASSLQRDTGELFF. The CDR3 nucleotides read TGTGCCAGCAGCTTGCAGAGGGACACCGGGGAGCTGTTTTTT.

This clone occurred a few times. The chain is built from TRBV5-1 and TRBJ1-1; 10 bases map to TRBD1. CDR3 length: 17 residues. Unmatched junction bases numbered 12, after V lost 0 bases and J lost 7 bases. The germline gives CDR1 SGHRS, CDR2 YFSETQ. This chain's CDR3 is CASSLGQGAGGRGEAFF. Here the CDR3 DNA reads TGCGCCAGCAGCTTGGGACAGGGGGCCGGAGGAAGGGGTGAAGCTTTCTTT.

With regard to this clone: In the same sample, other DNA sequences code for this CDR3. V gene TRBV5-1 combines with J gene TRBJ1-2; D is unclear. Germline V gene sequence: CDR1 SGHRS, CDR2 YFSETQ. This CDR3 region has 13 residues. Deletions cut 1 base from V and 4 bases from J, with 8 bases between. Here the CDR3 DNA reads TGCGCCAGCAGCTTGAGCCCTTTCTATGGCTACACCTTC. Translated: CASSLSPFYGYTF.

The chain carries TRBV28 and TRBJ1-5, with 7 bases identical to TRBD1. The CDR3 has 17 amino acids. The junction had 11 bases not matched to a gene; V was cut back by 1 base and J by 5 bases. Germline V lookup: CDR1 MDHEN, CDR2 SYDVKM. This CDR3 reads CASSLSPGGQGDQPQHF. The CDR3 nucleotides read TGTGCCAGCAGTTTATCTCCCGGTGGGCAGGGGGATCAGCCCCAGCATTTT.

The chain couples TRBV3-1 (or the pseudogene TRBV3-2) to TRBJ2-7, with no clear D. The CDR3 covers 13 residues. Germline CDR1 is LGHDT and CDR2 is YNNKEL (reference sequence). The V and J ends lost 0 bases and 2 bases respectively, with 5 bases between them. The CDR3 reads CASSQDRAYEQYF. The CDR3 region has the DNA TGTGCCAGCAGCCAAGACCGCGCCTACGAGCAGTACTTC.

The chain links TRBV3-1 (or the pseudogene TRBV3-2) to TRBJ2-3; TRBD1 matches 8 bases. The V gene end was trimmed by 1 base and the J gene end by 0 bases; junction bases not matched to a gene: 3. The CDR3 has 16 amino acids. From germline, CDR1 is LGHDT and CDR2 YNNKEL (reference sequence). CDR3 coding DNA: TGTGCCAGCAGCCAAGGACAGGGGCCTAGCACAGATACGCAGTATTTT. Translated: CASSQGQGPSTDTQYF.

The CDR3 nucleotides are TGCGCCAGCAGCTTTCAGGGGGAAGGAGGCTACACCTTC. Amino acids: CASSFQGEGGYTF. This sequence joins TRBV5-1 and TRBJ1-2, with TRBD1 identical over 7 bases. The CDR3 has 13 residues. V lost 2 bases, J lost 8 bases, and 6 bases stayed unmatched. The germline V gene encodes CDR1 SGHRS and CDR2 YFSETQ.